The 30 T cell receptor beta chains presented below share a single source sample, sequenced in a study of shared clonotypes between healthy human individuals. The protocol was immunoSEQ multiplex PCR, while the TCRdb copy is restricted to in-frame clones and leaves out a portion. The sample contains roughly 2,000,000 clones, 85% to 95% of which appear only once. Only CD45RO-negative cells positively selected for CCR7 counted as naive CD8 cells, so terminally differentiated effector memory CD45RA+ cells were excluded. Sample: naive CD8+ T cells from PBMCs. These receptors were obtained from a man aged 18 to 30 in good health. Some clones in this sample may be carry-over from other donors' samples.

The chain has TRBV2 and TRBJ2-7; the D is unclear. V dropped 0 bases and J dropped 0 bases, with 12 bases sitting between them. Per germline, CDR1 SNHLY and CDR2 FYNNEI. The CDR3 contains 16 residues. The CDR3 sequence is CASSEANTRPSYEQYF. The CDR3, as DNA: TGTGCCAGCAGTGAAGCCAACACTCGACCCTCCTACGAGCAGTACTTC.

The chain recombines TRBV5-1 with TRBJ1-2; D may be TRBD1 (6 bases). The CDR3 is 15 amino acids. The V end lost 2 bases, the J end lost 6 bases, and 17 bases lay between the germline ends. Germline V gene sequence: CDR1 SGHRS, CDR2 YFSETQ. Written as DNA, the CDR3 is TGCGCCAGCAGCTTCAGATTAGTGTGGACAGATGGCTACACCTTC. Translation gives CASSFRLVWTDGYTF.

The V and J genes are TRBV19 and TRBJ1-1; D ambiguous. The CDR3 runs to 12 residues. The V end lost 6 bases, the J end lost 0 bases, and 5 bases lay between the germline ends. The germline CDR1 and CDR2 sequences are LNHDA and SQIVND (reference sequence). DNA for the CDR3: TGTGCCAGTAGCCTACTGAACACTGAAGCTTTCTTT. It translates to CASSLLNTEAFF. Full variable domain (missing parts from reference TRBV19 and TRBJ1-1): DGGITQSPKYLFRKEGQNVTLSCEQNLNHDAMYWYRQDPGQGLRLIYYSQIVNDFQKGDIAEGYSVSREKKESFPLTVTSAQKNPTAFYLCASSLLNTEAFFGQGTRLTVV.

In the case of this clone: This may stem from a read error, because a much larger clone lies one nucleotide away. The chain couples TRBV2 to TRBJ2-3, with a weak D call TRBD1 (6 bases). CDR3 length: 15 residues. Per germline, CDR1 SNHLY and CDR2 FYNNEI. V lost 4 bases and J 0 bases, leaving 11 bases between the germline ends. CDR3 coding DNA: TGTGCCAGCAGTGCCGGGACAACTAGCACAGATACGCAGTATTTT. Translating gives CASSAGTTSTDTQYF.

The rearrangement links TRBV5-1 to TRBJ2-1; possibly TRBD1 for D (6 bases). CDR1 is SGHRS and CDR2 is YFSETQ in the germline V gene. Trimming removed 2 bases at V and 6 bases at J, with 18 bases between. This CDR3 contains 16 residues. CDR3 nucleotide sequence: TGCGCCAGCAGCTTAAGACAGGCCCCCCAGTCCAATGAGCAGTTCTTC. Translated, it gives CASSLRQAPQSNEQFF.

The chain uses TRBV2 and TRBJ2-3, with 9 bases that match TRBD2. Unmatched junction bases numbered 6, after V lost 2 bases and J lost 3 bases. This CDR3 has 16 residues. Germline CDR1 reads SNHLY; CDR2 reads FYNNEI. In DNA, the CDR3 is TGTGCCAGCAGTGAAAGCGGCGGGAGGGCAACAGATACGCAGTATTTT. Protein product: CASSESGGRATDTQYF.

This clone occurred a few times. V usage is TRBV2 and J usage is TRBJ1-3, with D hard to call. Germline V gene lookup returns CDR1 SNHLY and CDR2 FYNNEI. V was trimmed by 6 bases and J by 0 bases, leaving 12 bases between them. This CDR3 region has 15 residues. The CDR3 sequence is CASRDSNVSGNTIYF. CDR3 DNA sequence: TGTGCCAGCAGGGACTCGAATGTCTCTGGAAACACCATATATTTT.

V and J are TRBV1 and TRBJ1-2; the DNA was not used to check the table's D call, TRBD1. TRBV1 is a recognized pseudogene. The CDR3 contains 17 residues. The chain's CDR3 is CTSSQDIGTVANYGYTF. The CDR3 bases are TGCACCAGCAGCCAAGATATCGGGACAGTAGCTAACTATGGCTACACCTTC.

J is TRBJ1-4 and V is TRBV4-1; 11 nucleotides line up with TRBD1. Germline CDR1 and CDR2: MGHRA and YSYEKL. V trimming: 1 base; J trimming: 6 bases; junction bases outside the gene matches: 4. This CDR3 is 16 amino acids long. The CDR3 reads CASSQVPGQGDEKLFF. The CDR3 DNA is TGCGCCAGCAGCCAAGTCCCGGGACAGGGGGATGAAAAACTGTTTTTT.

Comments on this clone: One end of the junction is discordant with germline, which a read error may explain. The chain joins TRBV7-6 to TRBJ2-5; 10 nucleotides line up with TRBD2. Per the germline V gene, CDR1 is SGHVS and CDR2 is FNYEAQ. The CDR3 consists of 15 residues. CDR3 in amino acids: CASSLAGLAKESQYF. CDR3 in DNA: TGTGCCAGCAGCTTAGCGGGACTAGCGAAAGAGTCCCAGTACTTC.

About this clone: Other DNA sequences from this sample encode an identical CDR3 as well. The V call is TRBV5-6, the J call TRBJ2-3; D unclear. The V end lost 0 bases, the J end lost 5 bases, and 4 bases lay between the germline ends. CDR3 length: 12 residues. Germline V lookup: CDR1 SGHDT, CDR2 YYEEEE. The DNA for the CDR3 is TGTGCCAGCAGCTTGGGGCGAGATACGCAGTATTTT. It encodes CASSLGRDTQYF.

The rearrangement uses TRBV6-1 and TRBJ1-1; D is ambiguous. V lost 8 bases and J 1 base, leaving 8 bases between the germline ends. CDR1 and CDR2 (germline): MNHNS, SASEGT. The length of the CDR3 is 12 residues. The CDR3 reads CASGSWNTEAFF. Here the CDR3 DNA reads TGTGCCAGCGGGAGCTGGAACACTGAAGCTTTCTTT.

The genes are TRBV6-7 and TRBJ2-6; 8 bases fit TRBD1. Being an ORF, TRBV6-7 has a function that is uncertain. V shed 9 bases, J shed 4 bases, and the junction held 20 bases outside the gene matches. The CDR3 length is 19 residues. CDR3 protein: CASSGGRSRGPLGANVLTF. The CDR3 DNA is TGTGCCAGTTCAGGCGGCCGAAGCAGGGGGCCCCTCGGGGCCAACGTCCTGACTTTC.

The chain has TRBV5-1 and TRBJ2-3, with 12 bases fitting TRBD2. Trimming at V came to 7 bases and at J to 5 bases, leaving 8 bases not matched to a gene. The CDR3 totals 15 residues. The germline gives CDR1 SGHRS, CDR2 YFSETQ. The CDR3 DNA follows: TGCGCCAGCGCCCTAGCGGGAGGGCCTGGAGATACGCAGTATTTT. Its protein is CASALAGGPGDTQYF.

The rearrangement joins TRBV2 to TRBJ1-4, with 8 bases fitting TRBD1. This CDR3 contains 14 residues. V gave up 2 bases and J gave up 8 bases; unmatched junction bases: 4. The germline gives CDR1 SNHLY, CDR2 FYNNEI. The CDR3 DNA follows: TGTGCCAGCAGTGAAAATCGACAGGGGGAAAAACTGTTTTTT. Translation: CASSENRQGEKLFF. Using reference TRBV2 and TRBJ1-4 for the parts outside the CDR3, the full variable domain is EPEVTQTPSHQVTQMGQEVILRCVPISNHLYFYWYRQILGQKVEFLVSFYNNEISEKSEIFDDQFSVERPDGSNFTLKIRSTKLEDSAMYFCASSENRQGEKLFFGSGTQLSVL.

In its sample, this clone was seen once. The CDR3 coding sequence is TGCGCCAGCAGCCAAGCCACCGGGTCCCTATATGGCTACACCTTC. This gives the protein CASSQATGSLYGYTF. The V gene is TRBV4-1, the J gene TRBJ1-2, with D hard to call. The CDR3 contains 15 residues. V was shortened by 1 base and J by 5 bases, with 14 bases between the two germline ends. Germline V lookup: CDR1 MGHRA, CDR2 YSYEKL.

This clone showed up just once. The chain combines TRBV6-4 with TRBJ2-7; tentatively, D is TRBD1 or TRBD2 (5 bases each). V dropped 7 bases and J dropped 6 bases, with 16 bases sitting between them. The germline CDR1 and CDR2 sequences are MRHNA and SNTAGT. CDR3 length: 13 amino acids. CDR3 sequence: CASTPLGGCEQYF. The CDR3 nucleotides are TGTGCCAGCACCCCGCTTGGGGGTTGCGAGCAGTACTTC.

This chain joins TRBV7-9 and TRBJ2-2, with D uncertain. In germline, CDR1 is SEHNR, CDR2 FQNEAQ (reference sequence). The length of the CDR3 is 13 residues. V shed 2 bases and J shed 9 bases, with 10 bases lying between them. CDR3 residues: CASSLRVVRELFF. CDR3 bases: TGTGCCAGCAGCTTAAGAGTAGTCCGGGAGCTGTTTTTT.

About this clone: Different DNA sequences within this sample yield the same CDR3. The gene calls are TRBV11-2 and TRBJ2-7, with D unresolved. The germline CDR1 and CDR2 sequences are SGHAT and FQNNGV. The CDR3 has 11 residues. Trimming cost V 3 bases and J 7 bases, with 7 bases left between them. The CDR3 protein is CASSFGGEQYF. The CDR3 DNA reads as TGTGCCAGCAGCTTCGGCGGTGAGCAGTACTTC.

The chain carries TRBV6-1 and TRBJ1-5; D not resolved. V shed 2 bases and J shed 1 base, with 6 bases lying between them. Germline V lookup: CDR1 MNHNS, CDR2 SASEGT. The CDR3 extends over 14 amino acids. In nucleotides, the CDR3 is TGTGCCAGCAGTGAAATAGGGAGCAATCAGCCCCAGCATTTT. Its translation is CASSEIGSNQPQHF.

On this clone: The same CDR3 arises from other DNA sequences in this sample as well. The chain employs TRBV19 and TRBJ1-5, with a possible D match to TRBD1 (6 bases). There are 13 residues in the CDR3. CDR1 LNHDA and CDR2 SQIVND come from the germline V gene (reference sequence). V shed 3 bases and J shed 6 bases, with 9 bases lying between them. Here the CDR3 DNA reads TGTGCCAGTAGTATTGGGGGGCCTCAGCCCCAGCATTTT. Residues: CASSIGGPQPQHF.

This clone showed up just once. This chain connects TRBV7-9 to TRBJ1-1, with 7 bases lining up with TRBD1. The CDR3 contains 15 residues. Germline V CDR1 and CDR2: SEHNR, FQNEAQ (reference sequence). The V gene end was trimmed by 3 bases and the J gene end by 5 bases; junction bases not matched to a gene: 9. DNA for the CDR3: TGTGCCAGCAGCTTCTCTGACAGGGACTGGACTGAAGCTTTCTTT. Its translation: CASSFSDRDWTEAFF.

This clone was seen a single time. CDR3: CASSSSRLTLVGELFF. CDR3 coding DNA: TGCGCCAGCAGCTCGTCCCGACTAACCCTGGTAGGGGAGCTGTTTTTT. The chain carries TRBV5-1 and TRBJ2-2; tentatively, D is TRBD2 (5 bases). The CDR3 is made up of 16 amino acids. Germline values: CDR1 SGHRS, CDR2 YFSETQ. The V end was cut by 3 bases, the J end by 8 bases, with 20 bases between.

This clone was counted a single time. The chain has TRBV7-9 and TRBJ2-7; D call uncertain. The CDR3 sequence is 13 residues long. Deletions cut 5 bases from V and 5 bases from J, with 13 bases between. The germline V gene encodes CDR1 SEHNR and CDR2 FQNEAQ (reference sequence). The CDR3 reads CASSPPGLNEQYF. The CDR3 DNA follows: TGTGCCAGCAGCCCCCCCGGGCTGAACGAGCAGTACTTC. The full variable domain, completed using reference TRBV7-9 and TRBJ2-7, is DTGVSQNPRHKITKRGQNVTFRCDPISEHNRLYWYRQTLGQGPEFLTYFQNEAQLEKSRLLSDRFSAERPKGSFSTLEIQRTEQGDSAMYLCASSPPGLNEQYFGPGTRLTVT.

This chain's CDR3 is CASSVGSSGGYNEQFF. CDR3 DNA: TGTGCCAGCAGCGTAGGATCCAGCGGGGGGTACAATGAGCAGTTCTTC. The chain has TRBV9 and TRBJ2-1, with 9 bases matching TRBD2. Germline CDR1 reads SGDLS; CDR2 reads YYNGEE. The CDR3 is 16 residues long. The trim removed 0 bases at V and 4 bases at J, leaving 5 bases unmatched.

This rearrangement joins TRBV6-1 to TRBJ2-5; 9 bases line up with TRBD1. The CDR3 is 16 amino acids. V gave up 2 bases and J gave up 5 bases; unmatched junction bases: 9. CDR1 is MNHNS, CDR2 SASEGT, per germline. CDR3 sequence (DNA): TGTGCCAGCAGTGAATGGGGCACAGGGGGCTGGGAGACCCAGTACTTC. It translates to CASSEWGTGGWETQYF.

This chain uses TRBV7-9 with TRBJ2-5, with 9 bases matching TRBD2. With 4 bases clipped from V and 5 bases from J, the junction kept 17 bases outside the gene matches. Germline V gene data show CDR1 as SEHNR and CDR2 as FQNEAQ (reference sequence). This CDR3 is 18 amino acids long. In DNA, the CDR3 is TGTGCCAGCAGCTCCGGCCCCATAGCGGGAGCGTTTGGGGAGACCCAGTACTTC. Amino acids: CASSSGPIAGAFGETQYF.

This clone has a handful of counts. The DNA of the CDR3 is TGTGCCATCAGGGGTAGGGTCGATACCTATGGCTACACCTTC. As protein: CAIRGRVDTYGYTF. This chain uses TRBV10-3 with TRBJ1-2, with D unclear. V lost 6 bases and J lost 4, with 15 bases in between. Germline V gives CDR1 ENHRY, CDR2 SYGVKD. The CDR3 length is 14 residues.

The rearrangement links TRBV7-8 to TRBJ2-6; possibly TRBD1 for D (8 bases). The CDR3 consists of 21 residues. With 7 bases removed from V and 0 bases from J, the gap between germline ends came to 28 bases. Per the germline V gene, CDR1 is SGHVS and CDR2 is FQNEAQ. The CDR3 sequence: CASTPTGGVTTYYSGANVLTF. The CDR3 DNA sequence: TGTGCCAGCACCCCCACAGGGGGGGTCACAACTTATTACTCTGGGGCCAACGTCCTGACTTTC.

J is TRBJ1-1 and V is TRBV13; unclear D gene. Germline V gene lookup returns CDR1 PRHDT and CDR2 FYEKMQ (reference sequence). Deletions cut 4 bases from V and 5 bases from J, with 17 bases between. The CDR3 extends over 15 amino acids. In DNA form, the CDR3 reads TGTGCCAGCAGCTCCCAAGGGTCCCGGGAAACTGAAGCTTTCTTT. Translated, it gives CASSSQGSRETEAFF.